This T cell receptor (beta chain) was captured in a study of beta chain features in type 1 diabetes. The germline V gene encodes CDR1 SGHRS and CDR2 YFSETQ. Deletions cut 4 bases from V and 1 base from J, with 13 bases between. The CDR3 is 15 residues long. Every isolated RNA sample was fully reverse transcribed, so sequencing captured expressed TCRB transcripts. Some clones are missing from TCRdb's copy, which holds only in-frame ones; the method was immunoSEQ multiplex PCR. Here the sample spans 900,000 or so clones, under 20% being singletons. The chain joins TRBV5-1 to TRBJ2-3; D not certain. Sequenced input: naive CD4+ T cells from blood. The TCR was taken from a woman between 18 and 30 years old in good health. The CDR3 spells CASSPPGSGTDTQYF. CDR3 DNA: TGCGCCAGCAGCCCGCCAGGATCGGGCACAGATACGCAGTATTTT.